This T cell receptor (beta chain) was recovered during a study of T cells after yellow fever vaccination. Across the study: Low-cell-number fractions underwent preparation using SMART-Seq v4 Ultra Low Input. General study points: The booster response re-showed most primary clones: around 95% CD4, almost 90% CD8. Compared with primary, the secondary response was weaker and peaked at day 5, not 15. Contaminants from the bulk population, in the form of abundant clonotypes, could be found in FACS-sorted repertoires.

Each CDR3 protein is one row after TCRdb ran MiXCR on the 5' RACE reads. The sample includes about 220,000 distinct CDR3 sequences, over 6.5% of them seen just once. V gave up 6 bases and J gave up 8 bases, with 17 bases separating them. The germline V gene has CDR1 MDHEN and CDR2 SYDVKM. This CDR3 comprises 14 residues. Many counts were recorded for this clonotype. Antigen: not known. This rearrangement joins TRBV28 to TRBJ2-1; D is possibly TRBD1 (7 bases). The sequence was obtained from a man aged 30 to 45 who received the YFV17D yellow fever vaccine. The sample was CD4+ T cells sorted from PBMCs, taken on the day of the yellow fever booster vaccination. The CDR3 bases are TGTGCCAGCAGACCCCAGGGGGGAGAGGATGAGCAGTTCTTC. Encoded protein: CASRPQGGEDEQFF.